The rows below give T cell receptor beta chains drawn from one sample of a study of metastatic and nonmetastatic thyroid tumors. TCRdb re-analyzed the PCR reads using MiXCR. The profile covers around 19,000 clones, with 29% appearing a single time and about 25% taken by the ten largest. The sequenced material came from tumor tissue. The source is a male donor with papillary thyroid cancer or a benign thyroid nodule (not recorded which). Some clones in this sample may be carry-over from other donors' samples. Each CDR3 is given with its conserved first and last residue. D genes are given only for firm matches.

d_gene: NA
j_gene: TRBJ2-2
v_gene: TRBV7-6
CDR3aa: CASSQGWGRSTGELFF

d_gene: TRBD1
j_gene: TRBJ2-1
v_gene: TRBV6-2/TRBV6-3
CDR3aa: CASSYSLWTGDRDEQFF

d_gene: NA
j_gene: TRBJ2-7
v_gene: TRBV20-1
CDR3aa: CLAKNAGEQYF

d_gene: TRBD1
j_gene: TRBJ2-5
v_gene: TRBV11-3
CDR3aa: CASSPEGQDIQETQYF

d_gene: NA
j_gene: TRBJ2-7
v_gene: TRBV2
CDR3aa: CASSRDIYEQYF

d_gene: NA
j_gene: TRBJ1-6
v_gene: TRBV7-2
CDR3aa: CASSAQHRNPLHF

d_gene: TRBD1
j_gene: TRBJ1-2
v_gene: TRBV12-5
CDR3aa: CASGSPRGTGDGYTF

d_gene: TRBD2
j_gene: TRBJ2-1
v_gene: TRBV11-2
CDR3aa: CASSWVWSEREFNYQFF

d_gene: NA
j_gene: TRBJ1-1
v_gene: TRBV7-2
CDR3aa: CASSPSPPRNTEAFF

d_gene: NA
j_gene: TRBJ2-1
v_gene: TRBV20-1
CDR3aa: CSAVRFLPGSYNEQFF

d_gene: NA
j_gene: TRBJ2-5
v_gene: TRBV7-3
CDR3aa: CASSLFHGEETQYF

d_gene: NA
j_gene: TRBJ2-7
v_gene: TRBV20-1
CDR3aa: CSARDRTSYEQYF

d_gene: TRBD2
j_gene: TRBJ2-5
v_gene: TRBV4-2
CDR3aa: CASSPIAGQETQYF

d_gene: TRBD1
j_gene: TRBJ1-2
v_gene: TRBV20-1
CDR3aa: CSARDNTGATGYGYTF

d_gene: NA
j_gene: TRBJ2-5
v_gene: TRBV27
CDR3aa: CASSPSWQFQETQYF

d_gene: TRBD1
j_gene: TRBJ1-2
v_gene: TRBV12-3/TRBV12-4
CDR3aa: CASSLPNRGRVYCYTF

d_gene: TRBD2
j_gene: TRBJ2-2
v_gene: TRBV30
CDR3aa: CAWSVQAGGTGGELFF

d_gene: NA
j_gene: TRBJ2-7
v_gene: TRBV6-1
CDR3aa: CASSTQQETGEQYF

d_gene: TRBD1
j_gene: TRBJ2-5
v_gene: TRBV5-1
CDR3aa: CASSFWTGIETQYF

d_gene: NA
j_gene: TRBJ2-7
v_gene: TRBV13
CDR3aa: CASSSRGSATQYF

d_gene: NA
j_gene: TRBJ1-2
v_gene: TRBV20-1
CDR3aa: CSARGRRDKLAYGYTF

d_gene: NA
j_gene: TRBJ1-1
v_gene: TRBV11-2
CDR3aa: CASSLDRDGEAFF

d_gene: TRBD1
j_gene: TRBJ2-5
v_gene: TRBV10-3
CDR3aa: CAISESGFRGQETQYF

d_gene: TRBD2
j_gene: TRBJ2-5
v_gene: TRBV19
CDR3aa: CASSIPRLAYMEETQYF

d_gene: NA
j_gene: TRBJ2-2
v_gene: TRBV2
CDR3aa: CASSEAGGYTGELFF

d_gene: NA
j_gene: TRBJ2-7
v_gene: TRBV6-1
CDR3aa: CASSEWGATYEQYF

d_gene: NA
j_gene: TRBJ2-7
v_gene: TRBV2
CDR3aa: CASSQSDEQYF

d_gene: TRBD2
j_gene: TRBJ2-1
v_gene: TRBV6-1
CDR3aa: CASSGRTSGSNEQFF

d_gene: TRBD1
j_gene: TRBJ1-1
v_gene: TRBV2
CDR3aa: CASRTGMGTEAFF

d_gene: NA
j_gene: TRBJ2-3
v_gene: TRBV25-1
CDR3aa: CASRETGYTTDTQYF

d_gene: NA
j_gene: TRBJ1-2
v_gene: TRBV5-1
CDR3aa: CASSPAGVVSLYGYTF

d_gene: NA
j_gene: TRBJ1-2
v_gene: TRBV4-1
CDR3aa: CASSQPSGPPYGYTF

d_gene: NA
j_gene: TRBJ2-7
v_gene: TRBV27
CDR3aa: CASSLFSAGASYEQYF

d_gene: NA
j_gene: TRBJ1-6
v_gene: TRBV3-1
CDR3aa: CARSPNWGESPLHF

d_gene: TRBD2
j_gene: TRBJ2-1
v_gene: TRBV6-1
CDR3aa: CARSEWASGRNAQFF

d_gene: NA
j_gene: TRBJ1-1
v_gene: TRBV5-1
CDR3aa: CASSLENTDAFF

d_gene: NA
j_gene: TRBJ2-7
v_gene: TRBV11-3
CDR3aa: CASSPGLRADYEQYF

d_gene: NA
j_gene: TRBJ2-2
v_gene: TRBV7-3
CDR3aa: CASGPGSLTGELFF

d_gene: NA
j_gene: TRBJ1-1
v_gene: TRBV11-2
CDR3aa: CASISLRGKKAFF

d_gene: TRBD1
j_gene: TRBJ1-1
v_gene: TRBV19
CDR3aa: CASSIDGDRDAFF

d_gene: NA
j_gene: TRBJ2-5
v_gene: TRBV30
CDR3aa: CAWSVGAGETQYF

d_gene: NA
j_gene: TRBJ1-1
v_gene: TRBV5-1
CDR3aa: CASSLNDRNTEAFF

d_gene: TRBD1
j_gene: TRBJ1-2
v_gene: TRBV14
CDR3aa: CANSQEGQGAPCGYTF

d_gene: TRBD1
j_gene: TRBJ2-7
v_gene: TRBV11-3
CDR3aa: CASSTGDEQYF

d_gene: TRBD2
j_gene: TRBJ2-7
v_gene: TRBV5-1
CDR3aa: CASRRTSGDGYEQYF

d_gene: TRBD2
j_gene: TRBJ2-7
v_gene: TRBV20-1
CDR3aa: CSALARGSSGRFREQYF

d_gene: NA
j_gene: TRBJ1-1
v_gene: TRBV5-1
CDR3aa: CASSLAGGYTEAFF

d_gene: NA
j_gene: TRBJ2-1
v_gene: TRBV28
CDR3aa: CASSGGYSYNEQFF

d_gene: TRBD1
j_gene: TRBJ1-2
v_gene: TRBV19
CDR3aa: CATKPRTGGERDYGYTF

d_gene: NA
j_gene: TRBJ1-2
v_gene: TRBV29-1
CDR3aa: CSVYGVEAATNYGYTF

d_gene: TRBD2
j_gene: TRBJ2-1
v_gene: TRBV7-9
CDR3aa: CASSSTSGGRDEQFF

d_gene: NA
j_gene: TRBJ2-7
v_gene: TRBV12-3/TRBV12-4
CDR3aa: CASSYEAGWLYEQYF

d_gene: NA
j_gene: TRBJ2-7
v_gene: TRBV5-1
CDR3aa: CASSSGPREQYF